This T cell receptor (beta chain) was captured by sequencing in a study of identical twins. The CDR3 runs 15 residues. The germline V and J ends were trimmed by 0 bases and 0 bases, with 6 bases remaining between them. From germline, CDR1 is MNHEY and CDR2 SMNVEV (reference sequence). TCRdb analysed the 5' RACE reads with MiXCR anew, one entry per CDR3 protein. The sample lists about 570,000 distinct CDR3 sequences, 9.5% to 10% seen once, with more than 2.5% in the top ten. This clonotype was counted between two and nine times. A further study also used this sample, focusing on yellow fever vaccine responses in identical twins.

Sequenced input: PBMCs. This clonotype originated in a woman aged 18-29 years in good health. The chain joins TRBV27 to TRBJ2-1; D possibly corresponds to TRBD1 (6 bases). The CDR3 here is CASSLSDSSYNEQFF. In DNA, the CDR3 is TGTGCCAGCAGTTTATCGGACAGCTCCTACAATGAGCAGTTCTTC.